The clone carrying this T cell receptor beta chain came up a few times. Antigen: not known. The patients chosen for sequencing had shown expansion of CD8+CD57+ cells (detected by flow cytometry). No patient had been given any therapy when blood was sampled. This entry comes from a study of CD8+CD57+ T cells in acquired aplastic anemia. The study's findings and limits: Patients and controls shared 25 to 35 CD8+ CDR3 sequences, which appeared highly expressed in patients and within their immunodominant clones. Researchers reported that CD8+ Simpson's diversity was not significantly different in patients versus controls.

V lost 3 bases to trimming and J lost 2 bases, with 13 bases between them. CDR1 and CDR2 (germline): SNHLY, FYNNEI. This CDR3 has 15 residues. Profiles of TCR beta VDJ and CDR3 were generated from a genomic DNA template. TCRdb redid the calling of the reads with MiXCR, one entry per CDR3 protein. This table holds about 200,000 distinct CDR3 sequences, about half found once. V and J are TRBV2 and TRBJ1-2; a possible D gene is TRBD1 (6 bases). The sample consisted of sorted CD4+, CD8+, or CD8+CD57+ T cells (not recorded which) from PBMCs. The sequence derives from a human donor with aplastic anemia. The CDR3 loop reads CASSDPGDINYGYTF. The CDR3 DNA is TGTGCCAGCAGTGACCCAGGGGACATAAACTATGGCTACACCTTC.